Described below is a single TCR beta chain sequence and its context. This CDR3 is built from 18 residues. The junction had 12 bases not matched to a gene; V was cut back by 3 bases and J by 0 bases. Germline lookup yields CDR1 SGHRS and CDR2 YFSETQ. The data originate from a study of cytomegalovirus exposure and HLA in healthy donors. Clones were sequenced by immunoSEQ multiplex PCR, and TCRdb holds only the in-frame ones, with some missing. The profile shows under 300,000 clones, approximately 86% of them singletons. The sequenced material came from PBMCs. The TCR originated in a woman younger than 45 in good health and CMV-seropositive. The chain couples TRBV5-1 to TRBJ1-3; 7 nucleotides agree with TRBD1. CDR3 protein: CASSSGGTEFNSGNTIYF. The CDR3, as DNA: TGCGCCAGCAGCTCGGGTGGGACAGAGTTCAACTCTGGAAACACCATATATTTT.